This TCR beta chain was sequenced during a study of technical replicates of blood from several donors. This CDR3 has 15 residues. Germline V gene sequence: CDR1 SGHRS, CDR2 YFSETQ. With V trimmed by 2 bases and J by 4 bases, 5 bases remained unmatched. TCRdb's copy holds only in-frame clones and misses some; the assay was immunoSEQ multiplex PCR. The sample comprises tens of thousands of clones, around 95% of which are singletons, and 0.2% to 0.3% rests with the top ten. The V gene is TRBV5-1, the J gene TRBJ1-2, with TRBD1 identical over 10 bases. The receptor was derived from a human donor in good health. Sequencing was done on a sample of T cells isolated from PBMCs. CDR3 DNA sequence: TGCGCCAGCAGCTTACGGACAGGGGGGGGCTATGGCTACACCTTC. This gives the protein CASSLRTGGGYGYTF. Full variable domain (outside the CDR3, taken from reference TRBV5-1 and TRBJ1-2): KAGVTQTPRYLIKTRGQQVTLSCSPISGHRSVSWYQQTPGQGLQFLFEYFSETQRNKGNFPGRFSGRQFSNSRSEMNVSTLELGDSALYLCASSLRTGGGYGYTFGSGTRLTVV.